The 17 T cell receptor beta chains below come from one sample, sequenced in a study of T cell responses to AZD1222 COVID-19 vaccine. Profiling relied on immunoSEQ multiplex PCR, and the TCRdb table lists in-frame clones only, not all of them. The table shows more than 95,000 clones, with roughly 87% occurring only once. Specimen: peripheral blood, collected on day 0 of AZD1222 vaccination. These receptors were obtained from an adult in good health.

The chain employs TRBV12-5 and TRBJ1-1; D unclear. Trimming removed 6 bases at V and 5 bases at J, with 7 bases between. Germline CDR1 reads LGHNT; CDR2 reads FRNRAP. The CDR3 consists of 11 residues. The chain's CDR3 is CASGAGTEAFF. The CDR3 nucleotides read TGTGCTAGTGGGGCTGGAACTGAAGCTTTCTTT.

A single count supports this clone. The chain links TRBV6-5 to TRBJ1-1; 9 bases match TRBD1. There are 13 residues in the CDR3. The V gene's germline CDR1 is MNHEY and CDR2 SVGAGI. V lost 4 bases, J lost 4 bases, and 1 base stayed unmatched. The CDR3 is CASSWDRATEAFF. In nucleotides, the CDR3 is TGTGCCAGCAGTTGGGACAGGGCCACTGAAGCTTTCTTT.

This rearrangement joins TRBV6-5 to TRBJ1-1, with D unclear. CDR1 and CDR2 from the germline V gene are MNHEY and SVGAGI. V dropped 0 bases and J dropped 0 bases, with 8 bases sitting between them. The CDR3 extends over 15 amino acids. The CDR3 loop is CASSYSEGMNTEAFF. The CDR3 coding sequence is TGTGCCAGCAGTTACTCGGAGGGCATGAACACTGAAGCTTTCTTT.

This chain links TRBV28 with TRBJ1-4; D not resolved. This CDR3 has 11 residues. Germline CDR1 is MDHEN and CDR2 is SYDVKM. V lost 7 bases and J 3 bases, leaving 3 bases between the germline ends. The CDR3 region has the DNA TGTGCCAGCACCCCTAATGAAAAACTGTTTTTT. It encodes CASTPNEKLFF. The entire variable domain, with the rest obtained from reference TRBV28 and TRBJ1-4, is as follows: DVKVTQSSRYLVKRTGEKVFLECVQDMDHENMFWYRQDPGLGLRLIYFSYDVKMKEKGDIPEGYSVSREKKERFSLILESASTNQTSMYLCASTPNEKLFFGSGTQLSVL.

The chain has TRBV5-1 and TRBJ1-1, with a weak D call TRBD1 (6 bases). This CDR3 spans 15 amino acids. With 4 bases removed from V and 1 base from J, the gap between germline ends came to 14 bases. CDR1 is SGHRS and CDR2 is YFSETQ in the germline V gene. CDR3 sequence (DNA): TGCGCCAGCAGCCCATACAGGGACACGAACACTGAAGCTTTCTTT. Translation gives CASSPYRDTNTEAFF.

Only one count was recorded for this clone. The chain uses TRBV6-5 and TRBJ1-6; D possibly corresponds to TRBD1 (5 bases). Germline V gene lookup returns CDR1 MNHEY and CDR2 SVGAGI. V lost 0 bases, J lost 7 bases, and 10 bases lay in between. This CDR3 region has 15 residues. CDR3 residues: CASSYSQGSNSPLHF. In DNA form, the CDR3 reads TGTGCCAGCAGTTACTCGCAGGGTTCGAATTCACCCCTCCACTTT.

CDR3 amino acids: CASSYKTAEYPYEQYF. CDR3 bases: TGTGCCAGCAGTTATAAGACAGCCGAATACCCCTACGAGCAGTACTTC. The chain uses TRBV6-9 and TRBJ2-7, with D tentatively TRBD1 (5 bases). The V gene lost 2 bases and the J gene lost 2 bases, with 16 bases spanning the gap. CDR3 size: 16 residues. Looked up from germline, CDR1 is MNHGY and CDR2 is SVAAGI.

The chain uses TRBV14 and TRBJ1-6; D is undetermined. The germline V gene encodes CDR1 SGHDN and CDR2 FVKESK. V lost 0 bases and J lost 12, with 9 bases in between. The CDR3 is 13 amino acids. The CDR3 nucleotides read TGTGCCAGCAGCCAAGATCTGGTGGGACCCCTCCACTTT. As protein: CASSQDLVGPLHF.

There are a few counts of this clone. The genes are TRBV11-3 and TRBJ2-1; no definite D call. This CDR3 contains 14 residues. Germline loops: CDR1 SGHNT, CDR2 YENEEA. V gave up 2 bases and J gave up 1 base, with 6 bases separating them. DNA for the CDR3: TGTGCCAGCAGCTTAACTTTTTCCTACAATGAGCAGTTCTTC. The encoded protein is CASSLTFSYNEQFF.

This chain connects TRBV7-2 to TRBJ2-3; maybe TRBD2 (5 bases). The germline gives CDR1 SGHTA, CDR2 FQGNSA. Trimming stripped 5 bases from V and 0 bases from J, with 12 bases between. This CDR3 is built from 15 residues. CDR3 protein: CASSPGLHSTDTQYF. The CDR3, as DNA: TGTGCCAGCAGCCCCGGACTTCATAGCACAGATACGCAGTATTTT.

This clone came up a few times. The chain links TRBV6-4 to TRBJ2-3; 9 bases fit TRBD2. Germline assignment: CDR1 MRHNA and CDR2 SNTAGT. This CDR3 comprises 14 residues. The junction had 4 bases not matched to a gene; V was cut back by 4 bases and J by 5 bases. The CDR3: CASSGGGDGDTQYF. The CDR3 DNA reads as TGTGCCAGCAGTGGCGGGGGGGACGGAGATACGCAGTATTTT.

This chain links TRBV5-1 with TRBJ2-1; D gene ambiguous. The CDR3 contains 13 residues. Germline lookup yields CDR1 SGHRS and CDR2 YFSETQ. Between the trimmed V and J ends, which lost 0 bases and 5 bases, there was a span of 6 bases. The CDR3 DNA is TGCGCCAGCAGCTTGGCCGTAGACAATGAGCAGTTCTTC. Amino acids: CASSLAVDNEQFF.

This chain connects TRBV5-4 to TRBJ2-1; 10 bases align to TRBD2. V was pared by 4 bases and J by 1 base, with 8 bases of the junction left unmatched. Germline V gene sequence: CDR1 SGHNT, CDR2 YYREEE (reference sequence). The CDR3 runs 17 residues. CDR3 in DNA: TGTGCCAGCAGCCCGAGGGGTAGCGGGAGGTCCTACAATGAGCAGTTCTTC. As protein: CASSPRGSGRSYNEQFF.

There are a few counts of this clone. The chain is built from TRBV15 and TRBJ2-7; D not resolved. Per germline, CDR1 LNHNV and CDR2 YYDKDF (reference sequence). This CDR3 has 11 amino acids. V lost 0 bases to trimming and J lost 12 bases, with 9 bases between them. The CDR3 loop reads CATSRDIKVYF. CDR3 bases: TGTGCCACCAGCAGAGATATTAAGGTGTACTTC.

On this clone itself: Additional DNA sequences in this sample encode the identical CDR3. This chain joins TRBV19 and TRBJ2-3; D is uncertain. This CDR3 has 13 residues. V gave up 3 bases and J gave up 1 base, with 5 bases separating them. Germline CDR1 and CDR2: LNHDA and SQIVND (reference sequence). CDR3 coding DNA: TGTGCCAGTAGTATTGACGGCACAGATACGCAGTATTTT. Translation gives CASSIDGTDTQYF.

The CDR3 reads CASSLAGTANEKLFF. CDR3 coding DNA: TGCGCCAGCAGCTTGGCCGGGACAGCAAATGAAAAACTGTTTTTT. This chain uses TRBV5-1 with TRBJ1-4, with 7 nucleotides matching TRBD1. The germline V gene has CDR1 SGHRS and CDR2 YFSETQ. V gave up 0 bases and J gave up 5 bases; unmatched junction bases: 4. The CDR3 length is 15 residues.

CDR3 DNA sequence: TGCGCCAGCAGCCAAGATTTCGGGGGGCGCGATCCCCACTATGGCTACACCTTC. It codes for CASSQDFGGRDPHYGYTF. The V gene is TRBV4-1, the J gene TRBJ1-2, with a weak D call TRBD1 (6 bases). Trimming took 0 bases from V and 3 from J, leaving 20 bases between them. The CDR3 contains 18 residues. From germline, CDR1 is MGHRA and CDR2 YSYEKL.